This is a list of T cell receptor beta chains from one sample in a study of T cell repertoires in cytomegalovirus infection. One entry per CDR3 protein results from TCRdb running MiXCR on the reads. Of 150,000 to 200,000 distinct CDR3 sequences in the sample, 13% to 15% were seen once. The material sequenced was PBMCs. The receptors derive from a human donor in good health (CMV status not recorded). Some clones in this sample may be carry-over from other donors' samples. CDR3s include the opening cysteine and the closing phenylalanine or tryptophan. A D gene is named only where the DNA matches it firmly. A row's size may be missing; if present it is once, few, many or a size class.

NA | TRBJ1-5 | NA | 14 | TRBV20-1 | TGCAGTGCAATTCCCGGGACTTACAATCAGCCCCAGCATTTT | CSAIPGTYNQPQHF
NA | TRBJ1-5 | NA | 15 | TRBV5-6 | TGTGCCAGCAGCCCCGGACCGGGCCCCGATCAGCCCCAGCATTTT | CASSPGPGPDQPQHF
many | TRBJ2-2 | NA | 15 | TRBV7-2 | TGTGCCAGCAGCTTAGCCGGGGACAACACCGGGGAGCTGTTTTTT | CASSLAGDNTGELFF
many | TRBJ2-7 | NA | 15 | TRBV7-8 | TGTGCCAGCAGCTTTTTTCGACAAGGACCCTACGAGCAGTACTTC | CASSFFRQGPYEQYF
many | TRBJ2-1 | TRBD2 | 12 | TRBV7-8 | TGTGCCAGCACCCCGGGAGGCAATGAGCAGTTCTTC | CASTPGGNEQFF
few | TRBJ1-3 | NA | 15 | TRBV15 | TGTGCCACCAGCATTGAGATTTCCCCTGGAAACACCATATATTTT | CATSIEISPGNTIYF
few | TRBJ1-1 | TRBD1 | 13 | TRBV29-1 | TGCAGCGTCCAGACAGGGACTAACACTGAAGCTTTCTTT | CSVQTGTNTEAFF
many | TRBJ1-5 | NA | 14 | TRBV7-9 | TGTGCCAGCAGCTTAGGAGGTCTCAATCAGCCCCAGCATTTT | CASSLGGLNQPQHF
many | TRBJ2-2 | TRBD2 | 17 | TRBV4-1 | TGCGCCAGCAGCCAAGCGGGACTAGCGGGGAGGACCGGGGAGCTGTTTTTT | CASSQAGLAGRTGELFF
many | TRBJ1-1 | NA | 12 | TRBV7-2 | TGTGCCAGCAGCTTCCCCAACACTGAAGCTTTCTTT | CASSFPNTEAFF
many | TRBJ2-7 | TRBD2 | 14 | TRBV7-9 | TGTGCCAGCAGCCGGACGGGGGGGCTCCGCGAGCAGTACTTC | CASSRTGGLREQYF
NA | TRBJ2-1 | NA | 13 | TRBV19 | TGTGCCAGTGCCAGGGTCCCTTACAATGAGCAGTTCTTC | CASARVPYNEQFF
NA | TRBJ2-3 | NA | 13 | TRBV28 | TGTGCCAGCAGCCCCGGACGACAGGATACGCAGTATTTT | CASSPGRQDTQYF
few | TRBJ1-5 | NA | 15 | TRBV28 | TGTGCCAGCAGTTCCGTTTCTAAGGGCGATCAGCCCCAGCATTTT | CASSSVSKGDQPQHF
many | TRBJ2-5 | NA | 14 | TRBV5-6 | TGTGCCAGCAGCCCCCAGGACTACTGGGGGACCCAGTACTTC | CASSPQDYWGTQYF
NA | TRBJ1-1 | NA | 13 | TRBV18 | TGTGCCAGCTCACCAGGTTCGAACACTGAAGCTTTCTTT | CASSPGSNTEAFF
few | TRBJ2-7 | NA | 16 | TRBV7-9 | TGTGCCAGCAGCTTATGGCCCCCCGGTTTGGGGGGCGAGCAGTACTTC | CASSLWPPGLGGEQYF
NA | TRBJ2-5 | NA | 14 | TRBV5-1 | TGCGCCAGCAGCTTGACATGGACAGAAGAGACCCAGTACTTC | CASSLTWTEETQYF
many | TRBJ1-5 | NA | 14 | TRBV28 | TGTGCCAGCAGCCCTCCGGGAGGCAATCAGCCCCAGCATTTT | CASSPPGGNQPQHF
many | TRBJ2-1 | TRBD1 | 16 | TRBV7-2 | TGTGCCAGCAGCTTAGACGGGACAGGGGGGGGTAATGAGCAGTTCTTC | CASSLDGTGGGNEQFF
NA | TRBJ2-2 | NA | 13 | TRBV12-3/TRBV12-4 | TGTGCCAGCAGCCGAACTAGGCCCGGGGAGCTGTTTTTT | CASSRTRPGELFF
few | TRBJ1-5 | NA | 15 | TRBV28 | TGTGCCAGCAGCCTAGGGGGAACGGGCAATCAGCCCCAGCATTTT | CASSLGGTGNQPQHF
NA | TRBJ2-1 | NA | 14 | TRBV20-1 | TGCAGTGCTAGAGTAGGAGGGAGCGTGAATGAGCAGTTCTTC | CSARVGGSVNEQFF
few | TRBJ2-7 | TRBD1 | 12 | TRBV7-9 | TGTGCCAGCAGCTTGGCAGGGGGCCAGCAGTACTTC | CASSLAGGQQYF
few | TRBJ2-1 | TRBD1 | 15 | TRBV27 | TGTGCCAGCAGTTCTCTGGGGACAGGGGCGAATGAGCAGTTCTTC | CASSSLGTGANEQFF
many | TRBJ1-1 | NA | 14 | TRBV7-2 | TGTGCCAGCAGCTTATATTCCCCGGGCACTGAAGCTTTCTTT | CASSLYSPGTEAFF
NA | TRBJ2-3 | TRBD2 | 18 | TRBV5-1 | TGCGCCAGCAGCATGACTAGCGGGAGGGTCCCTGTCACAGATACGCAGTATTTT | CASSMTSGRVPVTDTQYF
many | TRBJ2-5 | NA | 15 | TRBV5-4 | TGTGCCAGCAGCTTGGCAGCCGGGGGCCAAGAGACCCAGTACTTC | CASSLAAGGQETQYF
NA | TRBJ2-7 | TRBD2 | 14 | TRBV20-1 | TGCAGTGCTACCCGAGGACTAGCGGGAATCGAGCAGTACTTC | CSATRGLAGIEQYF
many | TRBJ1-1 | TRBD1 | 14 | TRBV7-6 | TGTGCCAGCAGCTTGACAGGGGCCAACACTGAAGCTTTCTTT | CASSLTGANTEAFF
NA | TRBJ1-1 | NA | 11 | TRBV28 | TGTGCCAGCAGCCAAAGACAAGTAGCTTTCTTT | CASSQRQVAFF
many | TRBJ2-7 | NA | 14 | TRBV7-9 | TGTGCCAGCGGCCGGGCCGTTAAACGGGACGAGCAGTACTTC | CASGRAVKRDEQYF
NA | TRBJ1-5 | NA | 12 | TRBV28 | TGTGCCAGCGAGAGGAGCAATCAGCCCCAGCATTTT | CASERSNQPQHF
many | TRBJ1-1 | NA | 15 | TRBV7-2 | TGTGCCAGCAGCTTAGGGACAGCGAGCACCACTGAAGCTTTCTTT | CASSLGTASTTEAFF
NA | TRBJ1-5 | TRBD1 | 16 | TRBV20-1 | TGCAGTGCTATAGAGTACCGGGACAGGCGCAATCAGCCCCAGCATTTT | CSAIEYRDRRNQPQHF
NA | TRBJ2-5 | NA | 15 | TRBV6-6 | TGTGCCAGCAGCCCCTTCAGGGGGGTTAAAGAGACCCAGTACTTC | CASSPFRGVKETQYF
few | TRBJ1-3 | NA | 16 | TRBV14 | TGTGCCAGCAGCCAATTCGTGGGGGCACCTGGAAACACCATATATTTT | CASSQFVGAPGNTIYF
few | TRBJ2-5 | NA | 14 | TRBV5-8 | TGTGCCAGCAGCCTGATTTTTAGAGTGGAGACCCAGTACTTC | CASSLIFRVETQYF
few | TRBJ1-1 | NA | 10 | TRBV7-9 | TGTGCCAGCGTCGCAAATGAAGCTTTCTTT | CASVANEAFF
NA | TRBJ2-7 | NA | 14 | TRBV29-1 | TGCAGCGTCGCTGACCTTGGGAAGTCATACGAGCAGTACTTC | CSVADLGKSYEQYF
NA | TRBJ2-3 | NA | 12 | TRBV3-1 | TGTGCCAGCAGCCAAGAGGCCGATACGCAGTATTTT | CASSQEADTQYF
many | TRBJ1-5 | TRBD1 | 18 | TRBV19 | TGTGCCAGTAGAGATAGGCGGGCAGGGGGCCTTAGCAATCAGCCCCAGCATTTT | CASRDRRAGGLSNQPQHF
few | TRBJ2-7 | NA | 13 | TRBV20-1 | TGCAGTGCTAGACGACAGGGAGGCTACGAGCAGTACTTC | CSARRQGGYEQYF
few | TRBJ1-5 | NA | 14 | TRBV7-9 | TGTGCCAGCAGCCTACAGGCTAGCAATCAGCCCCAGCATTTT | CASSLQASNQPQHF
few | TRBJ2-3 | NA | 15 | TRBV12-3/TRBV12-4 | TGTGCCAGCAGTGACGCCCGGCGGGGCACAGATACGCAGTATTTT | CASSDARRGTDTQYF
NA | TRBJ2-3 | TRBD2 | 16 | TRBV19 | TGTGCCAGCGGACTAGCGGGGGGACCTGGCACAGATACGCAGTATTTT | CASGLAGGPGTDTQYF
many | TRBJ2-7 | NA | 12 | TRBV10-3 | TGTGCCATCAGACACGATACCTACGAGCAGTACTTC | CAIRHDTYEQYF
many | TRBJ2-3 | NA | 17 | TRBV7-2 | TGTGCCAGCAGCTTAGCGCACAGATGGGAACTCACAGATACGCAGTATTTT | CASSLAHRWELTDTQYF
few | TRBJ2-7 | NA | 13 | TRBV20-1 | TGCAGTGCTAGACCTCTAGGGGAAGGCGAGCAGTACTTC | CSARPLGEGEQYF
NA | TRBJ1-3 | TRBD1 | 20 | TRBV5-1 | TGCGCCAGCAGCGCAAAATCAGGGACAGGCCACCTTTCTTCTGGAAACACCATATATTTT | CASSAKSGTGHLSSGNTIYF
few | TRBJ1-1 | TRBD1 | 14 | TRBV19 | TGTGCCAGTAGTATGAGGGACAGGGCGACTGAAGCTTTCTTT | CASSMRDRATEAFF
NA | TRBJ2-7 | NA | 14 | TRBV6-2/TRBV6-3 | TGTGCCAGCAGTCCCACCCCAGCGACCTACGAGCAGTACTTC | CASSPTPATYEQYF
many | TRBJ2-6 | NA | 14 | TRBV5-6 | TGTGCCACCTCCTTCGACTCTGGGGCCAACGTCCTGACTTTC | CATSFDSGANVLTF